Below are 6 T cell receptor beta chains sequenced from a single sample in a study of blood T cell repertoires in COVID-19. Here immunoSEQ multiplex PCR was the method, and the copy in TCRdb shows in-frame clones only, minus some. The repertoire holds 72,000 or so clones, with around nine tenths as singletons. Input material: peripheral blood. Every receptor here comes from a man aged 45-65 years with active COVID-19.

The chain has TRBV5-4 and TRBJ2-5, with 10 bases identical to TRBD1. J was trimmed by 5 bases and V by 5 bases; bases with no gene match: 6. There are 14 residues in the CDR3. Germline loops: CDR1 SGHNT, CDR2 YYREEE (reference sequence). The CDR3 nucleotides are TGTGCCAGCAGGAGGGACAGGGGTTGGGAGACCCAGTACTTC. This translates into CASRRDRGWETQYF.

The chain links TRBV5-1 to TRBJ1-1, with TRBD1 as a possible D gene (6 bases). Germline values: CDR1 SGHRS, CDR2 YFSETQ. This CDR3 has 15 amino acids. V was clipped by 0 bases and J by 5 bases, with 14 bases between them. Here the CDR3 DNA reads TGCGCCAGCAGCTTGGACGCGGGGAGGGGGACTGAAGCTTTCTTT. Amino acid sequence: CASSLDAGRGTEAFF.

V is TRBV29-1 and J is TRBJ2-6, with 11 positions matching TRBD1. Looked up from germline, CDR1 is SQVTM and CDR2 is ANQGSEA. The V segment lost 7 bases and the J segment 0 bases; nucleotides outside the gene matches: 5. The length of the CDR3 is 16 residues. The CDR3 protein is CSGIGTGGSGANVLTF. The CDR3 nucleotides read TGCAGCGGGATTGGGACAGGGGGCTCTGGGGCCAACGTCCTGACTTTC. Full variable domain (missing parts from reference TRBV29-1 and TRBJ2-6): SAVISQKPSRDICQRGTSLTIQCQVDSQVTMMFWYRQQPGQSLTLIATANQGSEATYESGFVIDKFPISRPNLTFSTLTVSNMSPEDSSIYLCSGIGTGGSGANVLTFGAGSRLTVL.

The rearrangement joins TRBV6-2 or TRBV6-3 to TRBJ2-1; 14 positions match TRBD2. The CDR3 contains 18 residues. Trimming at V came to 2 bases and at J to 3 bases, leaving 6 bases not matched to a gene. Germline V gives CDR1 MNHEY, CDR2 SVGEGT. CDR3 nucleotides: TGTGCCAGCAGTTACGCGACTAGCGGGAGGGGCCTCTACAATGAGCAGTTCTTC. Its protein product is CASSYATSGRGLYNEQFF.

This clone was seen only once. The CDR3, as DNA: TGTGCCAGCACCTCAGGGGGGAACTACAATGAGCAGTTCTTC. Its translation: CASTSGGNYNEQFF. The genes are TRBV28 and TRBJ2-1, with D perhaps TRBD1 (7 bases). V was clipped by 7 bases and J by 3 bases, with 13 bases between them. The germline V gene has CDR1 MDHEN and CDR2 SYDVKM. The CDR3 consists of 14 residues.

CDR3 protein: CASSQGTRGHGYTF. The CDR3 DNA is TGTGCCAGCAGCCAAGGCACCAGGGGGCACGGCTACACCTTC. This sequence joins TRBV3-1 (or the pseudogene TRBV3-2) and TRBJ1-2; 8 positions agree with TRBD1. The CDR3 totals 14 residues. The germline V gene has CDR1 LGHDT and CDR2 YNNKEL (reference sequence). With 1 base clipped from V and 8 bases from J, the junction kept 6 bases outside the gene matches.